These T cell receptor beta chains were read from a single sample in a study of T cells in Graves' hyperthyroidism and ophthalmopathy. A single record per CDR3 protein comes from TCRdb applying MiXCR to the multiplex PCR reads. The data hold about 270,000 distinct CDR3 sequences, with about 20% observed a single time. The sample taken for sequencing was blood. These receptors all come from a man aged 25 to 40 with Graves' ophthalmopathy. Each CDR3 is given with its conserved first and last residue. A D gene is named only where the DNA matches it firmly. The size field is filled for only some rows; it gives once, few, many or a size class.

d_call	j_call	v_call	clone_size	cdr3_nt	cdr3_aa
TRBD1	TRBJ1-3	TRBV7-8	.	TGTGCCAGCAGCTTTTCTCCGGGACAGAGCTCTGGAAACACCATATATTTT	CASSFSPGQSSGNTIYF
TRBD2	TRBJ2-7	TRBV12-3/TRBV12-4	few	TGTGCCAGCAGCTCTTCGACTAGCGGGCCCTACGAGCAGTACTTC	CASSSSTSGPYEQYF
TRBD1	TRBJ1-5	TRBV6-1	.	TGTGCCAGCAGGGGACAGGGGAACGTGGTGCAGCCCCAACATTTT	CASRGQGNVVQPQHF
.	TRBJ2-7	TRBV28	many	TGTGCCAGCAGTCCCCAGAGCGCCAGCTCCTACGAGCAGTACTTC	CASSPQSASSYEQYF
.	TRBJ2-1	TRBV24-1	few	TGTGCCACCAGTGACCGTAGCGGTTCACACAATGAGCAGTTCTTC	CATSDRSGSHNEQFF
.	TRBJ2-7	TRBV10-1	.	TGCGCCAGCAGCCCAATAACAGGGCCGGGAGAGCAGTACTTC	CASSPITGPGEQYF
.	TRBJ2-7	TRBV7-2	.	TGTGCCAGCAACCCCCCTAATCGCGGGGCCTACGAGCAGTACTTC	CASNPPNRGAYEQYF
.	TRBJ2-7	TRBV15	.	TGTGCCACCAGCAGAGAATTGGGAACAAACTACGAGCAGTACTTC	CATSRELGTNYEQYF
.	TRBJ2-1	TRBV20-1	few	TGCAGTGCTAGGCCCACTTTAATGTTATCCAATGAGCAGTTCTTC	CSARPTLMLSNEQFF
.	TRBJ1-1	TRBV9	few	TGTGCCAGCAGGCTTCAGGAGGCGGCTGAAGCTTTCTTT	CASRLQEAAEAFF
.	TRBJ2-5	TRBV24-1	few	TGTGCCACCAGTGCCAGGACAGCAAAAGGGGAGACCCAGTACTTC	CATSARTAKGETQYF
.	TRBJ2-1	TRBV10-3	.	TGTGCCATCAGTGAGTCGGCCGATGAGCAGTTCTTC	CAISESADEQFF
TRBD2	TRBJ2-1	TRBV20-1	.	TGCAGTGCTAGCATACGACTAGCGTTAGATGAGCAGTTCTTC	CSASIRLALDEQFF
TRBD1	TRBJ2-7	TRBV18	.	TGTGCCAGCTCACCACCGGCAGGGGGAACCTACGAGCAGTACTTC	CASSPPAGGTYEQYF
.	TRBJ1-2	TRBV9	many	TGTGCCAGCAGCGGGGGCTATGGCTACACCTTC	CASSGGYGYTF
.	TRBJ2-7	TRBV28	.	TGTGCCAGCGCCCCAGGGGACTTCAGCTCCTACGAGCAGTACTTC	CASAPGDFSSYEQYF
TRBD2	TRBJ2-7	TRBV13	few	TGTGCCAGCAGCTCACCTCGTTTAGCGGGAGTAGAGGGTTACGAGCAGTACTTC	CASSSPRLAGVEGYEQYF